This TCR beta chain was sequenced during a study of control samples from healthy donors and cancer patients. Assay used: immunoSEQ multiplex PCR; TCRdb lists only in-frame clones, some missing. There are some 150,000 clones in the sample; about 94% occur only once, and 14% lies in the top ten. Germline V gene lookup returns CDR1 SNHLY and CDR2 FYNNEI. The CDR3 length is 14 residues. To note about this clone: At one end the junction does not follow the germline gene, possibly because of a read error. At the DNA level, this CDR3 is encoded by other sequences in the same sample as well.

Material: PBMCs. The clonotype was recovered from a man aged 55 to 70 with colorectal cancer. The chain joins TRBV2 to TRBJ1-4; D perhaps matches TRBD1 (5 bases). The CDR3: CASSEVGGGEKLFF. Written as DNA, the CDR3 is TGTGCCAGCAGCGAAGTGGGGGGTGGTGAAAAACTGTTTTTT.